This TCR beta chain is from a study of blood T cell repertoires in COVID-19. CDR3 size: 13 residues. Germline CDR1 MNHEY, CDR2 SMNVEV (reference sequence). After removal of 10 bases from V and 0 bases from J, the junction contained 5 bases not matched to a gene. The method was immunoSEQ multiplex PCR; TCRdb's version includes in-frame clones alone and lacks a portion of them. Altogether about 100,000 clones are present, roughly 84% being singletons, with the ten largest covering about 6.9%. The clonotype comes from a man aged 25 to 40 in a cohort sampled during active COVID-19. V is TRBV27 and J is TRBJ2-7, with 8 nucleotides matching TRBD1. Sample: peripheral blood. The CDR3 protein is CATSDRVSYEQYF. The CDR3 bases are TGTGCCACTTCGGACAGGGTCTCCTACGAGCAGTACTTC.